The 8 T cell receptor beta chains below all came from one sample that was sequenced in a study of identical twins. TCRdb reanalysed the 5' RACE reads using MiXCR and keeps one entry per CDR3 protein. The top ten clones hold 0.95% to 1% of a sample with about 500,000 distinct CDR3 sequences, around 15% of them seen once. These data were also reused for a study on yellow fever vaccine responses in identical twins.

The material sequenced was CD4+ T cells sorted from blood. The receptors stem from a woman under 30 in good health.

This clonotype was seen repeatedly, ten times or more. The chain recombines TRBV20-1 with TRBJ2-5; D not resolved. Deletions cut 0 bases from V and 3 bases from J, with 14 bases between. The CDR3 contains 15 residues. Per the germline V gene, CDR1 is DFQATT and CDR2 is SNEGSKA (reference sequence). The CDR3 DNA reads TGCAGTGCTAGAGAGGCCTATTCGAACAAAGAGACCCAGTACTTC. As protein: CSAREAYSNKETQYF.

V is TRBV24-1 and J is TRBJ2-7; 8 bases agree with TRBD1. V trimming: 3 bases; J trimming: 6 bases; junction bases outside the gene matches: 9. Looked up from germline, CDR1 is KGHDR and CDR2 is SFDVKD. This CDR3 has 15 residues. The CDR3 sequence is CATSDPTGTGSEQYF. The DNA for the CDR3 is TGTGCCACCAGTGATCCGACCGGGACAGGAAGCGAGCAGTACTTC.

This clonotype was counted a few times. The CDR3 DNA is TGCAGTGCAAACGCCGGGACAGGGGCCTGGGAGCAGTACTTC. Its translation: CSANAGTGAWEQYF. The V and J genes are TRBV20-1 and TRBJ2-7; 10 positions match TRBD1. This CDR3 comprises 14 residues. V was clipped by 6 bases and J by 7 bases; unmatched bases: 12. In germline, CDR1 is DFQATT, CDR2 SNEGSKA (reference sequence).

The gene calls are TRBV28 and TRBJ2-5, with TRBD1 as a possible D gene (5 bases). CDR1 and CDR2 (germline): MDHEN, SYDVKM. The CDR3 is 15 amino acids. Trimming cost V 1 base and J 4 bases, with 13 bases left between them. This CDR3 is CASSLSDRGRETQYF. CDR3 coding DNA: TGTGCCAGCAGTTTATCCGACAGAGGAAGAGAGACCCAGTACTTC.

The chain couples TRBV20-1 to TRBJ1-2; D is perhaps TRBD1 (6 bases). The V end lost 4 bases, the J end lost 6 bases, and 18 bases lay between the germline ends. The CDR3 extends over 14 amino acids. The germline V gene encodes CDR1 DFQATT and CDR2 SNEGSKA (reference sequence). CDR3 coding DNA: TGCAGTGCTACCCAGGGGTCGGCTGGGGATGGCTACACCTTC. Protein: CSATQGSAGDGYTF.

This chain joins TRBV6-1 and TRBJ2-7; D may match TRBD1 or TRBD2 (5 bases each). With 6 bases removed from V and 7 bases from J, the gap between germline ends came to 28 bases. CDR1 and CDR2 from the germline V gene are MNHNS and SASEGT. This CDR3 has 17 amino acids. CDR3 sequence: CASSSERTGAGSIEQYF. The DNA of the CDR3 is TGTGCCAGCAGCTCGGAAAGAACCGGGGCAGGGAGTATTGAGCAGTACTTC.

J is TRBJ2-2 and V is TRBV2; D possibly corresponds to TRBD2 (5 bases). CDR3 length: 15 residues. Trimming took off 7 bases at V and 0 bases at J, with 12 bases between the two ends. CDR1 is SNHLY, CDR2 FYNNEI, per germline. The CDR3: CASNLRAANTGELFF. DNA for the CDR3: TGTGCCAGCAATCTGAGGGCTGCGAACACCGGGGAGCTGTTTTTT.

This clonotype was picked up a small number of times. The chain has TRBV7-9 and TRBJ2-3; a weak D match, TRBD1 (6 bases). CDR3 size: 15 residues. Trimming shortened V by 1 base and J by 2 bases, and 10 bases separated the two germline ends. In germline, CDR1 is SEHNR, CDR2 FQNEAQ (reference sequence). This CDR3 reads CASSLGDTYTDTQYF. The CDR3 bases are TGTGCCAGCAGCTTAGGGGACACATACACAGATACGCAGTATTTT.